The rows below give T cell receptor beta chains drawn from one sample of a study of Graves' ophthalmopathy and Graves' hyperthyroidism. TCRdb reprocessed the multiplex PCR reads with MiXCR, giving one entry per CDR3 protein. The sample has 400,000 to 500,000 distinct CDR3 sequences, more than 20% seen once; the top ten hold more than 2.5%. The sequenced sample was peripheral blood. Receptors originate from a woman younger than 30 with stable Graves' hyperthyroidism. The conserved cysteine and the conserved F or W are not part of the CDR3 here. Not all rows give a size; the values are once, few, many and, for expanded clones, a class.

abundance,v_gene,len,CDR3aa
.,TRBV11-1,14,ASSFLGGTGGSEQY
.,TRBV27,14,ASSYSRAYSDQPQH
.,TRBV4-3,12,ASSQDLGNQPQH
few,TRBV10-1,7,AEGREQY
many,TRBV2,11,ASKRALDTEAF
many,TRBV12-3/TRBV12-4,11,ASSLNRDQPQH
many,TRBV12-3/TRBV12-4,15,ASRPVAMARGTGELF
many,TRBV20-1,11,SALQGAGYEQY
few,TRBV2,15,ASSDWQGRAESYEQY
many,TRBV7-8,13,ASSSGALAKNIKY
.,TRBV15,15,ATSSPGLAGRSYEQY
.,TRBV20-1,12,SAPDSILQETQY
many,TRBV19,9,ASKWDQPQH
many,TRBV13,18,ASSSKTGSWIRSGANVLT
.,TRBV7-2,13,ASSAAPGQGYEQY
many,TRBV7-2,13,ASSGVGIRDSPLH
many,TRBV27,13,ASLPPGQGAHEQY
many,TRBV19,13,ASTRQGAGNQPQH
.,TRBV4-2,14,ASSRTGTPLTDEQY
many,TRBV6-2/TRBV6-3,12,ASKSGQGIYGYT
many,TRBV20-1,10,SAPTDSYEQY
many,TRBV7-8,13,ASSPQGRGNQPQH
many,TRBV5-6,16,ASGTDRGSAFRFYEQY
many,TRBV20-1,10,SRMTVNTEAF
many,TRBV2,12,ASRPLTSGNTIY
many,TRBV5-1,12,ASSLNRGLEGYT
few,TRBV11-2,10,ASSLVSSPLY
many,TRBV20-1,11,SAYRTSAGELF
many,TRBV20-1,11,SAKGQGLETQY
many,TRBV2,12,ASSEDRGDQPQH
many,TRBV30,12,AWATVSGANVLT
.,TRBV7-2,13,ASSLVGGAQETQY
.,TRBV19,12,ASSTSRGAETQY
many,TRBV20-1,13,SAEEGRVEGETQY
many,TRBV6-1,11,ASREGLQETQY
.,TRBV5-1,14,ASSPRTGEIRYEQY
few,TRBV20-1,11,SAARRYLETQY
many,TRBV14,14,ASSLLPTGENSPLH
many,TRBV5-1,14,ASSVLPAGQGAEQY
.,TRBV6-5,12,VSSFGGGNQPQH
many,TRBV11-2,15,ASSLMIAGSVTYEQY
.,TRBV6-5,13,ASSWYGRGNTEAF
many,TRBV12-3/TRBV12-4,10,ASAEAVYEQY
many,TRBV6-2/TRBV6-3,11,AAIAWNTGELF
many,TRBV12-5,9,ASGFSETQY
many,TRBV6-2/TRBV6-3,13,ASISPDSTQTTQY
.,TRBV3-1,13,ASSDPQGRYTEAF